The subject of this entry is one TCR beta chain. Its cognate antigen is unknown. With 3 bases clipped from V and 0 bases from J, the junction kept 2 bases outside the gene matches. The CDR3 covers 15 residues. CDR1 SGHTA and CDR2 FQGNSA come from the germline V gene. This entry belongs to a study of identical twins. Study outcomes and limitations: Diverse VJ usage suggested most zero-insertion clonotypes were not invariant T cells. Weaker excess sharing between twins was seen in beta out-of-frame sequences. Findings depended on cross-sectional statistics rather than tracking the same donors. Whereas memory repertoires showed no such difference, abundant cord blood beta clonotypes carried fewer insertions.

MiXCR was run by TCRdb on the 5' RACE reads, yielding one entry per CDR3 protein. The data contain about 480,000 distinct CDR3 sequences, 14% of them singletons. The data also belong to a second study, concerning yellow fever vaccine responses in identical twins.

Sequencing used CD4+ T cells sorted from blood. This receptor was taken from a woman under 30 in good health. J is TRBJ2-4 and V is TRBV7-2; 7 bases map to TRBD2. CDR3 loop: CASSLGGEAKNIQYF. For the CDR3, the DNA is TGTGCCAGCAGCTTGGGGGGGGAAGCCAAAAACATTCAGTACTTC.